This entry concerns a single T cell receptor (beta chain). The data are from a study of blood T cell repertoires in COVID-19. V was shortened by 5 bases and J by 4 bases, with 21 bases between the two germline ends. Germline values: CDR1 SNHLY, CDR2 FYNNEI. CDR3 length: 17 amino acids. Assay used: immunoSEQ multiplex PCR; TCRdb lists only in-frame clones, some missing. Of 250,000 to 300,000 clones detected, 70% to 90% appear once; the ten largest clones hold about 10%. The receptor comes from a woman aged 70 to 79 with acute or convalescent COVID-19. The source material was peripheral blood. The chain links TRBV2 to TRBJ1-5; maybe TRBD1 (6 bases). Here the CDR3 reads CASSRGGSHPGNQPQHF. The DNA for the CDR3 is TGTGCCAGCAGTAGGGGGGGATCCCATCCCGGGAATCAGCCCCAGCATTTT.